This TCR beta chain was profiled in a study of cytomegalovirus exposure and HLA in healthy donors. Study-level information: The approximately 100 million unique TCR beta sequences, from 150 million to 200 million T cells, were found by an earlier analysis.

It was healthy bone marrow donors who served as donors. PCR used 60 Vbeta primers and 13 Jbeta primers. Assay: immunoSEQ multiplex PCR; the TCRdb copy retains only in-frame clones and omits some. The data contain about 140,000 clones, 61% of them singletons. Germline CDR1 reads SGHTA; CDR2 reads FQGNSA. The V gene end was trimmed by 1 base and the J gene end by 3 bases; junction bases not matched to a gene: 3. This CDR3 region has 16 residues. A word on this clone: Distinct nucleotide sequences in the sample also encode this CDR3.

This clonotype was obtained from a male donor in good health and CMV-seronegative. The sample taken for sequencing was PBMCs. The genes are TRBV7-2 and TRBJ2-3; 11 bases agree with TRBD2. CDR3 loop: CASSLGASGGTDTQYF. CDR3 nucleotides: TGTGCCAGCAGCTTAGGGGCTAGCGGGGGGACAGATACGCAGTATTTT.